Listed here are 21 T cell receptor beta chains from one sample, sequenced in a study of cytomegalovirus exposure and HLA in healthy donors. Amplification used 60 Vbeta primers and 13 Jbeta primers. The table came from immunoSEQ multiplex PCR; TCRdb's copy has only in-frame clones and leaves some out. Here the sample spans around 97,000 clones, approximately 9% being singletons. Sequenced sample: PBMCs. These receptors were collected from a middle-aged man in good health and CMV-seropositive.

This chain connects TRBV6-1 to TRBJ2-2, with D possibly matching TRBD1 (5 bases). V lost 6 bases and J 1 base, leaving 12 bases between the germline ends. CDR1 is MNHNS, CDR2 SASEGT, per germline. The CDR3 loop spans 15 amino acids. The CDR3 sequence: CASRGTGRNTGELFF. The CDR3 region has the DNA TGTGCCAGCAGGGGAACAGGCAGGAACACCGGGGAGCTGTTTTTT.

This chain uses TRBV2 with TRBJ2-2; D perhaps matches TRBD2 (6 bases). The CDR3 covers 14 residues. The V and J ends lost 6 bases and 4 bases respectively, with 12 bases between them. The germline gives CDR1 SNHLY, CDR2 FYNNEI. CDR3 nucleotides: TGTGCCAGCAGGCGCGGGGCCTCCACCGGGGAGCTGTTTTTT. As protein: CASRRGASTGELFF. Full variable domain (missing parts from reference TRBV2 and TRBJ2-2): EPEVTQTPSHQVTQMGQEVILRCVPISNHLYFYWYRQILGQKVEFLVSFYNNEISEKSEIFDDQFSVERPDGSNFTLKIRSTKLEDSAMYFCASRRGASTGELFFGEGSRLTVL.

J is TRBJ1-5 and V is TRBV28; D gene ambiguous. Trimming pared 4 bases from V and 1 base from J, leaving 8 bases between. The germline V gene encodes CDR1 MDHEN and CDR2 SYDVKM. The CDR3 spans 14 residues. CDR3: CASSSDWSNQPQHF. In nucleotides, the CDR3 is TGTGCCAGCAGTTCCGACTGGAGCAATCAGCCCCAGCATTTT. The whole variable domain, remainder taken from reference TRBV28 and TRBJ1-5, is DVKVTQSSRYLVKRTGEKVFLECVQDMDHENMFWYRQDPGLGLRLIYFSYDVKMKEKGDIPEGYSVSREKKERFSLILESASTNQTSMYLCASSSDWSNQPQHFGDGTRLSIL.

The V gene is TRBV2, the J gene TRBJ2-7, with D perhaps matching TRBD1 (6 bases). Germline assignment: CDR1 SNHLY and CDR2 FYNNEI. The CDR3 has 13 residues. V lost 6 bases, J lost 6 bases, and 15 bases lay in between. The CDR3 spells CASSQQGLGEQYF. The DNA of the CDR3 is TGTGCCAGCAGCCAGCAGGGGCTCGGCGAGCAGTACTTC.

V and J are TRBV15 and TRBJ1-1, with D hard to call. Germline V gene data show CDR1 as LNHNV and CDR2 as YYDKDF (reference sequence). The CDR3 loop spans 14 amino acids. V was clipped by 1 base and J by 1 base, with 7 bases between them. The DNA of the CDR3 is TGTGCCACCAGCAGAGCCACTCAGAACACTGAAGCTTTCTTT. It translates to CATSRATQNTEAFF.

This clone occurred once. This is likely a read error, given that the CDR3 carries no conserved phenylalanine or tryptophan at its end. The rearrangement uses TRBV30 and TRBJ2-7; the match to TRBD2 covers 7 bases. CDR3 length: 13 residues. Germline V gene sequence: CDR1 GTSNPN, CDR2 SVGIG (reference sequence). V dropped 2 bases and J dropped 0; count of bases not matched to a gene: 1. The CDR3 region is CAWSPSGSYEQYS. The CDR3 DNA reads TGTGCCTGGAGTCCTAGCGGCTCCTACGAGCAGTACTCC.

With regard to this clone: Other DNA sequences from this sample encode an identical CDR3 as well. This chain's CDR3 is CASSLAGYEQYF. DNA of the CDR3: TGTGCCAGCAGCTTAGCAGGGTACGAGCAGTACTTC. The V and J genes are TRBV28 and TRBJ2-7, with a tentative D call TRBD1 (5 bases). Germline V CDR1 and CDR2: MDHEN, SYDVKM. This CDR3 has 12 residues. Trimming took off 6 bases at V and 4 bases at J, with 10 bases between the two ends.

This sequence joins TRBV12-5 and TRBJ1-1, with D uncertain. Germline CDR1 LGHNT, CDR2 FRNRAP. Trimming removed 1 base at V and 2 bases at J, with 8 bases between. The CDR3 has 14 residues. As DNA, the CDR3 is TGTGCTAGTGGTTTGGGAGGAGTCAACACTGAAGCTTTCTTT. Amino acid sequence: CASGLGGVNTEAFF.

The chain carries TRBV12-5 and TRBJ2-3, with 7 bases fitting TRBD2. Germline V gene lookup returns CDR1 LGHNT and CDR2 FRNRAP. V gave up 6 bases and J gave up 0 bases; unmatched junction bases: 6. The CDR3 extends over 15 amino acids. CDR3 loop: CASGTLGRSTDTQYF. CDR3 DNA: TGTGCTAGTGGCACCCTCGGGAGGAGCACAGATACGCAGTATTTT.

This clone has a handful of counts. V usage is TRBV6-5 and J usage is TRBJ2-1; D is possibly TRBD1 (6 bases). The germline CDR1 and CDR2 sequences are MNHEY and SVGAGI. The V and J ends lost 8 bases and 3 bases respectively, with 17 bases between them. CDR3 size: 15 residues. The CDR3 loop reads CASGTGQGYYNEQFF. DNA of the CDR3: TGTGCCAGCGGAACAGGGCAGGGGTACTACAATGAGCAGTTCTTC.

J is TRBJ1-1 and V is TRBV7-9, with 7 nucleotides matching TRBD1. The V gene end was trimmed by 5 bases and the J gene end by 3 bases; junction bases not matched to a gene: 6. There are 14 residues in the CDR3. CDR1 and CDR2 (germline): SEHNR, FQNEAQ (reference sequence). CDR3 protein: CASSIYDRDTEAFF. In DNA, the CDR3 is TGTGCCAGCAGCATATACGACAGGGACACTGAAGCTTTCTTT.

The chain couples TRBV12-1 to TRBJ2-2; TRBD2 is the table's D call and was not checked against the DNA. TRBV12-1 is deemed a pseudogene. The CDR3 runs to 22 residues. The DNA of the CDR3 is TGTGCCAGCAGCTTCCCACAGAAAAGACTAGCGGGAGGGAGACACAACACCGGGGAGCTGTTTTTT. This codes for CASSFPQKRLAGGRHNTGELFF.

V and J are TRBV5-1 and TRBJ2-7; D is perhaps TRBD2 (6 bases). The germline V gene encodes CDR1 SGHRS and CDR2 YFSETQ. V was cut by 0 bases and J by 5 bases, with 12 bases left in between. This CDR3 region has 14 residues. Written as DNA, the CDR3 is TGCGCCAGCAGCTTGGCGGGGACTCCTAACGAGCAGTACTTC. Its translation: CASSLAGTPNEQYF.

This chain uses TRBV14 with TRBJ1-1; D might be TRBD1 (5 bases). The CDR3 has 15 residues. Trimming left V 1 base short and J 1 base short, with 10 bases between. Germline V gene sequence: CDR1 SGHDN, CDR2 FVKESK. In DNA, the CDR3 is TGTGCCAGCAGCCAAGGACAGTTTAAGAACACTGAAGCTTTCTTT. The encoded protein is CASSQGQFKNTEAFF.

This clone turned up a few times. The rearrangement links TRBV29-1 to TRBJ2-3; TRBD2 matches 7 bases. Trimming took 3 bases from V and 5 from J; bases not matched to a gene: 2. The germline CDR1 and CDR2 sequences are SQVTM and ANQGSEA. The CDR3 has 12 residues. The CDR3, as DNA: TGCAGCGTTGATGGGAGGGGAGATACGCAGTATTTT. It encodes CSVDGRGDTQYF.

This clone has just a few counts. The chain recombines TRBV6-6 with TRBJ2-1, with 7 nucleotides matching TRBD1. J gave up 0 bases and V 7 bases, and 9 bases lay outside the gene matches. This CDR3 is built from 16 residues. Germline CDR1 is MNHNY and CDR2 is SVGAGI (reference sequence). The chain's CDR3 is CASTDTGVNSYNEQFF. CDR3 coding DNA: TGTGCCAGCACTGACACAGGGGTTAACTCCTACAATGAGCAGTTCTTC.

The chain combines TRBV9 with TRBJ2-4; 12 nucleotides agree with TRBD2. V shed 3 bases, J shed 3 bases, and the junction held 10 bases outside the gene matches. This CDR3 region has 18 residues. CDR1 is SGDLS and CDR2 is YYNGEE in the germline V gene. The CDR3 sequence: CASSASSGRALGKNIQYF. The CDR3 coding sequence is TGTGCCAGCAGCGCCTCTAGCGGGAGGGCCTTGGGCAAAAACATTCAGTACTTC.

This chain joins TRBV11-2 and TRBJ2-5; the D is unclear. Between the trimmed V and J ends, which lost 5 bases and 5 bases, there was a span of 12 bases. Germline V gene lookup returns CDR1 SGHAT and CDR2 FQNNGV. The CDR3 is 13 amino acids. The CDR3 reads CASSRSTTETQYF. The CDR3 nucleotides read TGTGCCAGCAGCCGTTCTACTACGGAGACCCAGTACTTC.

This chain joins TRBV6-6 and TRBJ1-2; perhaps TRBD1 as D (5 bases). V dropped 0 bases and J dropped 8 bases, with 19 bases sitting between them. The CDR3 contains 16 residues. The V gene's germline CDR1 is MNHNY and CDR2 SVGAGI (reference sequence). CDR3 DNA: TGTGCCAGCAGTTACTCTTCCCACAGGAGCCCCGGGGGCTACACCTTC. Its protein product is CASSYSSHRSPGGYTF.

This sequence joins TRBV5-6 and TRBJ1-5, with D possibly TRBD1 on 5 matching bases. Looked up from germline, CDR1 is SGHDT and CDR2 is YYEEEE. CDR3 size: 15 residues. V lost 2 bases and J lost 5, with 14 bases in between. The CDR3 is CASSLSPGNDQPQHF. The CDR3 bases are TGTGCCAGCAGCTTATCTCCAGGGAACGATCAGCCCCAGCATTTT. Combining the CDR3 with reference TRBV5-6 and TRBJ1-5 gives the whole variable domain DAGVTQSPTHLIKTRGQQVTLRCSPKSGHDTVSWYQQALGQGPQFIFQYYEEEERQRGNFPDRFSGHQFPNYSSELNVNALLLGDSALYLCASSLSPGNDQPQHFGDGTRLSIL.

This clone appeared a few times. The chain carries TRBV9 and TRBJ2-7; maybe TRBD2 (6 bases). Trimming cost V 4 bases and J 2 bases, with 19 bases left between them. Germline CDR1 is SGDLS and CDR2 is YYNGEE. This CDR3 contains 16 residues. CDR3 in amino acids: CASSPARAEGTYEQYF. The CDR3 nucleotides read TGTGCCAGCAGCCCCGCGAGGGCGGAGGGTACCTACGAGCAGTACTTC.